These T cell receptor beta chains were read from a single sample in a study of shared clonotypes between healthy human individuals. Repertoires were generated with immunoSEQ multiplex PCR, while TCRdb's copy carries only in-frame clones and drops some. The sample shows about 2.1 million clones, around 93% of them seen only once. The sequencing input was naive CD8+ T cells from PBMCs. These receptors were obtained from a young man in good health. Some clones in this sample may be carry-over from other donors' samples. CDR3s include the opening cysteine and the closing phenylalanine or tryptophan. Fields, in order: D gene, clone size, V gene, J gene, CDR3 protein, CDR3 DNA. A D gene is named only where the DNA matches it firmly. Not all rows give a size; the values are once, few, many and, for expanded clones, a class.

>.|.|TRBV19|TRBJ1-5
CASSSLDRGQPQHF
TGTGCCAGTAGTTCCTTGGACCGGGGACAGCCCCAGCATTTT
>.|.|TRBV7-2|TRBJ2-1
CASKVIGSYNEQFF
TGTGCCAGCAAGGTTATCGGCTCCTACAATGAGCAGTTCTTC
>.|.|TRBV18|TRBJ2-7
CASSPLDRPYEQYF
TGTGCCAGCTCACCACTCGACAGACCCTACGAGCAGTACTTC
>.|.|TRBV19|TRBJ2-2
CATHGGLNTGELFF
TGTGCCACCCACGGGGGGCTGAACACCGGGGAGCTGTTTTTT
>TRBD2|.|TRBV27|TRBJ2-3
CASSLLGGRAADTQYF
TGTGCCAGCAGTTTATTAGGCGGGAGGGCCGCGGATACGCAGTATTTT
>.|.|TRBV11-3|TRBJ2-1
CASSPGTNYEQFF
TGTGCCAGCAGCCCCGGGACCAACTATGAGCAGTTCTTC
>.|.|TRBV14|TRBJ2-7
CASSQDEIAQEQYF
TGTGCCAGCAGCCAAGATGAAATAGCTCAGGAGCAGTACTTC
>TRBD2|once|TRBV27|TRBJ2-1
CASSPSASGLNEQFF
TGTGCCAGCAGCCCGTCGGCTAGCGGGTTGAATGAGCAGTTCTTC
>.|.|TRBV4-1|TRBJ2-5
CASSQRTRAGETQYF
TGCGCCAGCAGCCAAAGAACTCGGGCGGGAGAGACCCAGTACTTC
>.|.|TRBV9|TRBJ2-2
CASSVGRQVSNTGELFF
TGTGCCAGCAGCGTAGGGCGTCAGGTCTCGAACACCGGGGAGCTGTTTTTT
>.|.|TRBV6-5|TRBJ2-7
CASSYLGDPYEQYF
TGTGCCAGCAGTTACTTAGGGGACCCCTACGAGCAGTACTTC
>TRBD1|.|TRBV2|TRBJ1-2
CASSDQTGGYGYTF
TGTGCCAGCAGCGACCAGACAGGGGGCTATGGCTACACCTTC
>TRBD1|.|TRBV14|TRBJ2-7
CASSLRQGASYEQYF
TGTGCCAGCAGCCTCCGACAGGGGGCTTCCTACGAGCAGTACTTC
>TRBD1|.|TRBV4-3|TRBJ2-2
CASSQDARGRDGELFF
TGCGCCAGCAGCCAAGATGCCAGGGGGCGGGACGGGGAGCTGTTTTTT
>.|.|TRBV27|TRBJ1-1
CASSLYEGESTEAFF
TGTGCCAGCAGTTTATACGAGGGGGAATCGACTGAAGCTTTCTTT
>.|.|TRBV6-5|TRBJ1-1
CASGAQGWGTEAFF
TGTGCCAGCGGGGCACAGGGTTGGGGCACTGAAGCTTTCTTT
>TRBD2|.|TRBV4-2|TRBJ2-7
CASSRGLAGVYEQYF
TGTGCCAGCAGCCGGGGACTAGCGGGAGTATACGAGCAGTACTTC
>.|once|TRBV5-5|TRBJ2-7
CASSLDRVIYEQYF
TGTGCCAGCAGCTTGGACAGGGTGATCTACGAGCAGTACTTC
>.|.|TRBV7-8|TRBJ1-2
CASSFRKIQDHPGYTF
TGTGCCAGCAGCTTCAGAAAGATCCAGGACCACCCAGGCTACACCTTC
>TRBD2|.|TRBV7-6|TRBJ2-1
CASSLEVGSGAHGSDEQFF
TGTGCCAGCAGCTTAGAAGTGGGGAGCGGGGCTCATGGGTCCGATGAGCAGTTCTTC
>.|.|TRBV27|TRBJ2-1
CASNFRGTGAEQFF
TGTGCCAGCAACTTCCGAGGCACGGGGGCTGAGCAGTTCTTC
>.|.|TRBV2|TRBJ1-2
CASSEAQGPPPSYGYTF
TGTGCCAGCAGTGAAGCCCAGGGGCCCCCTCCCTCCTATGGCTACACCTTC
>.|.|TRBV11-2|TRBJ1-2
CASSLDVSGNYGYTF
TGTGCCAGCAGCTTAGACGTTTCTGGTAACTATGGCTACACCTTC
>.|.|TRBV25-1|TRBJ2-7
CASSGRTATYSEQYF
TGTGCCAGCAGTGGCAGGACCGCTACCTACAGCGAGCAGTACTTC
>.|.|TRBV20-1|TRBJ2-7
CNRTFAYEQYF
TGCAATCGGACATTCGCCTACGAGCAGTACTTC
>TRBD1|once|TRBV6-5|TRBJ1-2
CASRGTGARYGYTF
TGTGCCAGCAGGGGGACAGGGGCGCGTTATGGCTACACCTTC
>.|few|TRBV7-9|TRBJ1-5
CASSLQGYQPQHF
TGTGCCAGCAGCTTACAGGGATATCAGCCCCAGCATTTT
>.|once|TRBV7-2|TRBJ2-7
CASSLAPPYEQYF
TGTGCCAGCAGCTTAGCGCCTCCCTACGAGCAGTACTTC
>.|.|TRBV7-8|TRBJ1-5
CASSLSRGASQPQHF
TGTGCCAGCAGCTTATCGCGGGGGGCAAGTCAGCCCCAGCATTTT
>TRBD2|.|TRBV6-4|TRBJ2-1
CASSEGLAGNEQFF
TGTGCCAGCAGCGAGGGACTAGCGGGCAATGAGCAGTTCTTC
>.|.|TRBV11-2|TRBJ2-1
CASSFRGFYNEQFF
TGTGCCAGCAGCTTTCGCGGTTTCTACAATGAGCAGTTCTTC
>.|.|TRBV19|TRBJ1-1
CASWGFAQEAFF
TGTGCCAGTTGGGGGTTCGCCCAAGAAGCTTTCTTT
>.|.|TRBV7-6|TRBJ2-7
CASSTAMRDEQYF
TGTGCCAGCAGCACGGCCATGCGGGACGAGCAGTACTTC
>TRBD1|.|TRBV27|TRBJ2-1
CASRPTGGRSQWREFF
TGTGCCAGCAGGCCAACAGGGGGCAGATCACAATGGAGGGAGTTCTTC
>.|.|TRBV7-8|TRBJ1-5
CASSLEIRFSNQPQHF
TGTGCCAGCAGCTTAGAAATCAGGTTTAGCAATCAGCCCCAGCATTTT
>TRBD2|.|TRBV18|TRBJ2-5
CASSLLDREAETQYF
TGTGCCAGCTCACTGCTGGATCGGGAGGCAGAGACCCAGTACTTC